One and the same sample provided the 22 T cell receptor beta chains below, sequenced in a study of T cell repertoires in cytomegalovirus infection. MiXCR, run by TCRdb on the reads, gives a single entry per CDR3 protein. The table has fewer than 550,000 distinct CDR3 sequences, around 11% seen once. The sequencing input was PBMCs. These receptors were collected from a human donor in good health (CMV status not recorded). Some clones in this sample may be carry-over from other donors' samples.

This clonotype was picked up many times. V and J are TRBV5-4 and TRBJ1-2, with TRBD1 as a possible D gene (6 bases). This CDR3 region has 14 residues. The V and J ends lost 3 bases and 5 bases respectively, with 14 bases between them. Germline lookup yields CDR1 SGHNT and CDR2 YYREEE (reference sequence). The CDR3 nucleotides read TGTGCCAGCAGCTCACAGGGCGCCTCTTATGGCTACACCTTC. Its protein product is CASSSQGASYGYTF.

This clonotype was seen a few times. The chain has TRBV5-4 and TRBJ2-5; the D gene is possibly TRBD2 (6 bases). The CDR3 runs 14 residues. Deletions cut 4 bases from V and 5 bases from J, with 15 bases between. Germline CDR1 reads SGHNT; CDR2 reads YYREEE (reference sequence). Here the CDR3 reads CASSPPPGDETQYF. Here the CDR3 DNA reads TGTGCCAGCAGCCCACCCCCGGGGGACGAGACCCAGTACTTC. Supplemented by reference TRBV5-4 and TRBJ2-5, the full variable domain reads ETGVTQSPTHLIKTRGQQVTLRCSSQSGHNTVSWYQQALGQGPQFIFQYYREEENGRGNFPPRFSGLQFPNYSSELNVNALELDDSALYLCASSPPPGDETQYFGPGTRLLVL.

This clonotype appeared a few times. The chain employs TRBV12-3 or TRBV12-4 and TRBJ2-5; the D gene is possibly TRBD1 (6 bases). The CDR3 runs 15 residues. With 0 bases removed from V and 4 bases from J, the gap between germline ends came to 12 bases. The CDR3 sequence is CASSLAAGVGETQYF. In DNA, the CDR3 is TGTGCCAGCAGTTTAGCGGCAGGGGTAGGAGAGACCCAGTACTTC.

The V and J genes are TRBV19 and TRBJ2-1; 9 bases map to TRBD1. Germline lookup yields CDR1 LNHDA and CDR2 SQIVND (reference sequence). The trim removed 5 bases at V and 6 bases at J, leaving 8 bases unmatched. The CDR3 totals 15 residues. CDR3: CASSLGDRDLNEQFF. The CDR3 DNA follows: TGTGCCAGTAGTTTAGGGGACAGGGACCTCAATGAGCAGTTCTTC.

This clonotype was found many times. This chain connects TRBV11-2 to TRBJ2-1; no firm D call. V lost 5 bases to trimming and J lost 2 bases, with 16 bases between them. CDR3 length: 16 amino acids. CDR1 is SGHAT and CDR2 is FQNNGV in the germline V gene. Here the CDR3 reads CASSLKHARTYNEQFF. CDR3 coding DNA: TGTGCCAGCAGCCTGAAACACGCGCGCACCTACAATGAGCAGTTCTTC.

This clonotype was counted only a few times. The chain is built from TRBV20-1 and TRBJ1-1, with 9 bases identical to TRBD1. The ends lost 3 bases at V and 4 bases at J; junction bases unmatched: 18. The germline CDR1 and CDR2 sequences are DFQATT and SNEGSKA (reference sequence). The CDR3 runs to 18 residues. The DNA for the CDR3 is TGCAGTGCTAGGGACCGGGACAGGGTCTCCGATTGGGGCACTGAAGCTTTCTTT. It specifies CSARDRDRVSDWGTEAFF.

This clonotype has a count of ten or more. The genes are TRBV20-1 and TRBJ1-5, with TRBD1 matching over 7 bases. The CDR3 runs to 13 residues. Germline CDR1 and CDR2: DFQATT and SNEGSKA (reference sequence). The V gene end was trimmed by 5 bases and the J gene end by 1 base; junction bases not matched to a gene: 2. This chain's CDR3 is CSAGTASNQPQHF. CDR3 bases: TGCAGTGCTGGGACAGCGAGCAATCAGCCCCAGCATTTT.

There are a few counts of this clonotype. The rearrangement links TRBV20-1 to TRBJ2-3; 7 bases are a match to TRBD2. Germline assignment: CDR1 DFQATT and CDR2 SNEGSKA (reference sequence). V dropped 4 bases and J dropped 2; count of bases not matched to a gene: 3. This CDR3 comprises 13 residues. CDR3 sequence: CSAKAGPTDTQYF. Here the CDR3 DNA reads TGCAGTGCTAAAGCGGGGCCCACAGATACGCAGTATTTT.

The sample holds many counts of this clonotype. The chain recombines TRBV4-2 with TRBJ2-5, with TRBD1 identical over 8 bases. The germline gives CDR1 LGHNA, CDR2 YNFKEQ. The ends lost 4 bases at V and 4 bases at J; junction bases unmatched: 8. This CDR3 contains 15 residues. The CDR3 protein is CASSLSGQGGETQYF. The CDR3 nucleotides are TGTGCCAGCAGCCTAAGCGGACAGGGAGGAGAGACCCAGTACTTC.

The J gene is TRBJ1-1, the V gene TRBV7-9, with 8 bases aligning to TRBD1. V was clipped by 2 bases and J by 12 bases; unmatched bases: 14. The CDR3 has 15 amino acids. Germline assignment: CDR1 SEHNR and CDR2 FQNEAQ (reference sequence). CDR3 protein: CASSLLGRQGSWSFF. CDR3 bases: TGTGCCAGCAGCTTATTGGGGAGACAGGGGAGCTGGTCTTTCTTT.

The rearrangement links TRBV10-3 to TRBJ2-7, with a possible D match to TRBD1 (6 bases). Germline values: CDR1 ENHRY, CDR2 SYGVKD. The CDR3 is 12 amino acids. The V and J ends lost 6 bases and 4 bases respectively, with 10 bases between them. The CDR3 sequence is CAISRDKYEQYF. For the CDR3, the DNA is TGTGCCATCAGCCGGGACAAGTACGAGCAGTACTTC.

The rearrangement uses TRBV20-1 and TRBJ2-1, with 7 bases aligning to TRBD2. V gave up 0 bases and J gave up 8 bases; unmatched junction bases: 13. The CDR3 is made up of 16 amino acids. Germline V gene lookup returns CDR1 DFQATT and CDR2 SNEGSKA (reference sequence). The CDR3, as DNA: TGCAGTGCTAGAGATGGGGCGGGGGACCGCTGGGATGAGCAGTTCTTC. Protein sequence: CSARDGAGDRWDEQFF.

This clonotype appeared many times. The rearrangement links TRBV29-1 to TRBJ2-3, with D maybe TRBD1 (6 bases). CDR1 SQVTM and CDR2 ANQGSEA come from the germline V gene. This CDR3 comprises 13 residues. V was clipped by 4 bases and J by 3 bases, with 11 bases between them. The CDR3: CSVGQGQTDTQYF. CDR3 in DNA: TGCAGCGTTGGGCAGGGGCAGACAGATACGCAGTATTTT.

This clonotype has a count of ten or more. V usage is TRBV6-1 and J usage is TRBJ2-3; D is unresolved. Trimming took 6 bases from V and 3 from J, leaving 7 bases between them. The CDR3 runs 12 residues. The germline V gene has CDR1 MNHNS and CDR2 SASEGT. CDR3 in DNA: TGTGCCAGCAGCCGCCTGACAGATACGCAGTATTTT. Translated, it gives CASSRLTDTQYF.

This clonotype was counted only a few times. The V and J genes are TRBV7-9 and TRBJ2-1, with TRBD1 as a possible D gene (5 bases). The CDR3 is 15 amino acids. Germline assignment: CDR1 SEHNR and CDR2 FQNEAQ (reference sequence). With 3 bases removed from V and 6 bases from J, the gap between germline ends came to 15 bases. The CDR3 reads CASSFPQGVPNEQFF. The CDR3 region has the DNA TGTGCCAGCAGCTTCCCGCAGGGTGTCCCCAATGAGCAGTTCTTC.

This clonotype was found many times. The J gene is TRBJ1-5, the V gene TRBV12-3 or TRBV12-4, with D unresolved. The CDR3 spans 11 residues. The germline V and J ends were trimmed by 6 bases and 9 bases, with 9 bases remaining between them. CDR3 in DNA: TGTGCCAGCAGCGGCTCGGGGCCCCAGCATTTT. Its protein is CASSGSGPQHF.

The chain has TRBV5-1 and TRBJ2-5, with 10 nucleotides matching TRBD2. The CDR3 is 16 residues long. Trimming took 3 bases from V and 1 from J; bases not matched to a gene: 6. Per germline, CDR1 SGHRS and CDR2 YFSETQ. CDR3 nucleotide sequence: TGCGCCAGCAGCTCTGCTAGCGGGAGTTTCCAAGAGACCCAGTACTTC. It encodes CASSSASGSFQETQYF.

This clonotype was seen ten or more times. The V gene is TRBV6-1, the J gene TRBJ1-5, with D uncertain. The V end lost 7 bases, the J end lost 6 bases, and 13 bases lay between the germline ends. The CDR3 contains 13 residues. In germline, CDR1 is MNHNS, CDR2 SASEGT. The CDR3 DNA reads TGTGCCAGCAAGGTCTCAGAGGGTCAGCCCCAGCATTTT. This encodes CASKVSEGQPQHF.

This clonotype was seen at least ten times. CDR3 nucleotide sequence: TGTGCCATCAGTGAGCGGGGACTAGAGCGGGAGACCCAGTACTTC. Protein product: CAISERGLERETQYF. This chain links TRBV10-3 with TRBJ2-5; 8 bases are a match to TRBD2. V was pared by 2 bases and J by 5 bases, with 7 bases of the junction left unmatched. Germline lookup yields CDR1 ENHRY and CDR2 SYGVKD. The CDR3 contains 15 residues.

This clonotype was detected a few times. V usage is TRBV9 and J usage is TRBJ2-5; D is unresolved. The CDR3 totals 14 residues. Trimming shortened V by 4 bases and J by 2 bases, and 12 bases separated the two germline ends. Germline V gene data show CDR1 as SGDLS and CDR2 as YYNGEE. CDR3 residues: CASSPGPMQETQYF. The CDR3 region has the DNA TGTGCCAGCAGCCCCGGACCCATGCAAGAGACCCAGTACTTC.

The V and J genes are TRBV2 and TRBJ2-3; D may be TRBD1 (5 bases). Trimming stripped 4 bases from V and 2 bases from J, with 10 bases between. CDR1 SNHLY and CDR2 FYNNEI come from the germline V gene. This CDR3 region has 14 residues. The CDR3 sequence: CASSGDSNTDTQYF. The CDR3 nucleotides read TGTGCCAGCAGTGGTGACAGTAACACAGATACGCAGTATTTT.

This clonotype was detected ten times or more. This chain joins TRBV19 and TRBJ2-2, with 8 bases that match TRBD1. The CDR3 is 16 residues long. Germline V gene sequence: CDR1 LNHDA, CDR2 SQIVND (reference sequence). Trimming cost V 5 bases and J 5 bases; bases outside gene matches: 10. The DNA for the CDR3 is TGTGCCAGTAGTCACGCGGGACAGGTCGGGACCGGGGAGCTGTTTTTT. Protein product: CASSHAGQVGTGELFF. The full variable domain, with the rest looked up from reference TRBV19 and TRBJ2-2, is DGGITQSPKYLFRKEGQNVTLSCEQNLNHDAMYWYRQDPGQGLRLIYYSQIVNDFQKGDIAEGYSVSREKKESFPLTVTSAQKNPTAFYLCASSHAGQVGTGELFFGEGSRLTVL.